The next 14 T cell receptor beta chains were all read from a single sample in a study of cytomegalovirus exposure and HLA in healthy donors. PCR was performed using 60 Vbeta and 13 Jbeta primers. Profiled with immunoSEQ multiplex PCR; TCRdb holds only in-frame clones, not every one. In total, the table holds around 64,000 clones. Sequencing used PBMCs. These TCRs come from a female donor in good health and CMV-seropositive.

The chain joins TRBV7-9 to TRBJ2-7, with 8 bases aligning to TRBD1. CDR3 length: 13 residues. Germline CDR1 and CDR2: SEHNR and FQNEAQ (reference sequence). The J segment lost 2 bases and the V segment lost 9 bases, leaving 6 bases of the junction unmatched. CDR3 sequence reads: CASGTGEPYEQYF. The CDR3 bases are TGTGCCAGTGGGACAGGAGAACCCTACGAGCAGTACTTC.

The chain is built from TRBV7-9 and TRBJ1-5; D possibly corresponds to TRBD1 (5 bases). Per the germline V gene, CDR1 is SEHNR and CDR2 is FQNEAQ (reference sequence). Trimming stripped 1 base from V and 1 base from J, with 5 bases between. The CDR3 has 14 amino acids. The CDR3 protein is CASSLGQSNQPQHF. CDR3 DNA: TGTGCCAGCAGCTTAGGACAGAGCAATCAGCCCCAGCATTTT.

V usage is TRBV28 and J usage is TRBJ1-3; 8 bases line up with TRBD1. In germline, CDR1 is MDHEN, CDR2 SYDVKM. This CDR3 contains 13 residues. Losses at the gene ends were 9 bases for V and 0 bases for J; bases not matched to a gene: 1. The CDR3 region has the DNA TGTGCCAGTACAGGGGGCTCTGGAAACACCATATATTTT. As protein: CASTGGSGNTIYF.

The rearrangement links TRBV7-8 to TRBJ2-7; 8 nucleotides line up with TRBD1. Germline trimming cut 7 bases from V and 2 bases from J; bases unmatched to any gene: 10. The CDR3 loop spans 15 amino acids. The germline V gene has CDR1 SGHVS and CDR2 FQNEAQ. The DNA for the CDR3 is TGTGCCAGCAACCACCCGCTGGACAGGGCCTACGAGCAGTACTTC. Its protein product is CASNHPLDRAYEQYF.

This chain uses TRBV14 with TRBJ2-1; possibly TRBD2 for D (6 bases). Germline V gives CDR1 SGHDN, CDR2 FVKESK. The CDR3 spans 13 residues. Trimming took off 3 bases at V and 9 bases at J, with 12 bases between the two ends. CDR3 nucleotides: TGTGCCAGCAGCCAGGAAAGGAGGGGTGAGCAGTTCTTC. Its protein product is CASSQERRGEQFF.

The J gene is TRBJ1-2, the V gene TRBV6-5; tentative D call: TRBD1 (5 bases). CDR3 length: 16 residues. The ends were cut back, 0 bases at V and 2 bases at J, with 13 bases in the middle. Germline CDR1 reads MNHEY; CDR2 reads SVGAGI. The DNA of the CDR3 is TGTGCCAGCAGTTACTCGGGTGCGCAGGGAAACTATGGCTACACCTTC. This codes for CASSYSGAQGNYGYTF.

This chain connects TRBV10-1 to TRBJ2-7; 12 bases line up with TRBD2. J was trimmed by 9 bases and V by 6 bases; bases with no gene match: 6. Germline V gives CDR1 WNHNN, CDR2 SYGVQD (reference sequence). The CDR3 is made up of 13 amino acids. The CDR3 here is CASSKGLAGLQYF. As DNA, the CDR3 is TGCGCCAGCAGCAAAGGACTAGCGGGACTGCAGTACTTC.

The J gene is TRBJ1-1, the V gene TRBV4-2; weak D call: TRBD1 (6 bases). Germline V gives CDR1 LGHNA, CDR2 YNFKEQ. The germline V and J ends were trimmed by 0 bases and 3 bases, with 20 bases remaining between them. This CDR3 is 18 amino acids long. The CDR3 DNA reads TGTGCCAGCAGCCAAGAGTGGTCGTCCGGCCAGGGGCACACTGAAGCTTTCTTT. This sequence encodes CASSQEWSSGQGHTEAFF.

The chain carries TRBV18 and TRBJ1-2; 7 positions agree with TRBD1. Looked up from germline, CDR1 is KGHSH and CDR2 is LQKENI. V shed 3 bases and J 5 bases; nucleotides not matched to a gene: 6. The CDR3 sequence is 14 residues long. This CDR3 is CASSPPGQIYGYTF. Here the CDR3 DNA reads TGTGCCAGCTCACCTCCGGGACAGATATATGGCTACACCTTC.

About this clone: At the DNA level, this CDR3 is encoded by other sequences in the same sample as well. The chain has TRBV29-1 and TRBJ2-1, with 10 bases lining up with TRBD2. J was trimmed by 8 bases and V by 4 bases; bases with no gene match: 8. Per the germline V gene, CDR1 is SQVTM and CDR2 is ANQGSEA. This CDR3 has 14 amino acids. The CDR3 sequence: CSVGQREGRHEQFF. Written as DNA, the CDR3 is TGCAGCGTTGGTCAGCGGGAGGGCCGGCATGAGCAGTTCTTC.

Concerning this clone: At one end the junction does not follow the germline gene, possibly because of a read error. The CDR3: CASSSLASSDNEQFF. In DNA, the CDR3 is TGTGCCAGCAGCTCGCTAGCGAGCTCCGACAATGAGCAGTTCTTC. The chain recombines TRBV7-6 with TRBJ2-1; D is perhaps TRBD2 (6 bases). The CDR3 runs to 15 residues. CDR1 is SGHVS and CDR2 is FNYEAQ in the germline V gene.

The chain employs TRBV4-3 and TRBJ2-5; TRBD1 matches at 9 bases. The CDR3 runs to 13 residues. Trimming at V came to 4 bases and at J to 4 bases, leaving 1 base not matched to a gene. Germline V lookup: CDR1 LGHNA, CDR2 YSLEER. CDR3 sequence reads: CASSPGQGETQYF. The CDR3 coding sequence is TGCGCCAGCAGCCCGGGACAGGGAGAGACCCAGTACTTC.

The V call is TRBV10-3, the J call TRBJ1-1; 12 bases align to TRBD1. V dropped 6 bases and J dropped 3; count of bases not matched to a gene: 2. This CDR3 contains 14 residues. CDR1 and CDR2 (germline): ENHRY, SYGVKD. The CDR3 reads CAIRGQGADTEAFF. CDR3 in DNA: TGTGCCATCAGGGGACAGGGGGCTGACACTGAAGCTTTCTTT.

The CDR3 protein is CASSVEQGSEAFF. For the CDR3, the DNA is TGTGCCAGCAGCGTAGAACAGGGCAGTGAAGCTTTCTTT. This sequence joins TRBV9 and TRBJ1-1, with a possible D match to TRBD1 (6 bases). Germline V gene data show CDR1 as SGDLS and CDR2 as YYNGEE. V lost 0 bases to trimming and J lost 7 bases, with 10 bases between them. There are 13 residues in the CDR3.